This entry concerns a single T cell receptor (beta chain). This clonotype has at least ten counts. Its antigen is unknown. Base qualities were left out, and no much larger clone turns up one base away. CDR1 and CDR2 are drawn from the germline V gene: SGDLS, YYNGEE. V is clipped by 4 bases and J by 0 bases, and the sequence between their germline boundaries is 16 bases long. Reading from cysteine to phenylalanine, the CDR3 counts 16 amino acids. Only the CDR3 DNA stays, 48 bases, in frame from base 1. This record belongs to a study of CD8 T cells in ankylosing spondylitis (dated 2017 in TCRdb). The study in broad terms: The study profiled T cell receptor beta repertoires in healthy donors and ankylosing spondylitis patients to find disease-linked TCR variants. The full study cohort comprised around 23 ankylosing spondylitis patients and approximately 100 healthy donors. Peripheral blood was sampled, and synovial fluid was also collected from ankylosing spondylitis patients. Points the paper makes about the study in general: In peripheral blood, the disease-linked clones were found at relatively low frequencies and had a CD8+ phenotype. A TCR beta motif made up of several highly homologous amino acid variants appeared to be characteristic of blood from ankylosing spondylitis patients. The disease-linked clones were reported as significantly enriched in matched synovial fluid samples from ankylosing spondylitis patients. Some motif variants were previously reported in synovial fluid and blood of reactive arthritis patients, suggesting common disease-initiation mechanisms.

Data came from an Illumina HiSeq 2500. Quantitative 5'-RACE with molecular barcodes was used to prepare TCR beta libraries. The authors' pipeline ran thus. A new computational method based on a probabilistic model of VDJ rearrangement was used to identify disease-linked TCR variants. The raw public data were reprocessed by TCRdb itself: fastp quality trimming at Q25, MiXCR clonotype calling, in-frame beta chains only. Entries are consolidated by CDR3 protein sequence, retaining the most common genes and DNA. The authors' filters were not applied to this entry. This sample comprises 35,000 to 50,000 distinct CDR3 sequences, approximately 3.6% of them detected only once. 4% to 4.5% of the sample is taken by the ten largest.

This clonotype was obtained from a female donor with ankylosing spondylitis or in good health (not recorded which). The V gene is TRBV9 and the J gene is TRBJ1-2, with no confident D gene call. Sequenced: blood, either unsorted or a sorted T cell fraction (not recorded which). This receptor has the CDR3 CASSPGPHQPNYGYTF. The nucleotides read TGTGCCAGCAGCCCCGGCCCTCATCAACCTAACTATGGCTACACCTTC. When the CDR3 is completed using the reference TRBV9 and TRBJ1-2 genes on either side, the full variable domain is DSGVTQTPKHLITATGQRVTLRCSPRSGDLSVYWYQQSLDQGLQFLIQYYNGEERAKGNILERFSAQQFPDLHSELNLSSLELGDSALYFCASSPGPHQPNYGYTFGSGTRLTVV.